This T cell receptor beta chain stems from a study of cytomegalovirus exposure and HLA in healthy donors. Trimming removed 6 bases from V and 1 base from J; junction bases left unmatched: 8. The CDR3 sequence is 15 residues long. From germline, CDR1 is SGHRS and CDR2 YFSETQ. A word on this clone: The antigen is undetermined.

Whole-study results and caveats: Cytomegalovirus association was listed for approximately 160 TCR beta chains.

It was with 60 Vbeta and 13 Jbeta primers that the PCR ran. Here immunoSEQ multiplex PCR was the method, and the copy in TCRdb shows in-frame clones only, minus some. This table holds about 87,000 clones, 74% found once. The sample comprised PBMCs. The source is a man aged 30 to 39 in good health and CMV-seropositive. The chain employs TRBV5-1 and TRBJ2-5; 8 bases map to TRBD2. This CDR3 reads CASKGIAGFQETQYF. The CDR3 DNA reads TGCGCCAGCAAAGGCATAGCGGGATTCCAAGAGACCCAGTACTTC.